These 8 T cell receptor beta chains were sequenced from one sample in a study of T-cell reconstitution after alpha-beta-depleted transplantation in children. Preparation of the TCRbeta library used unique molecular identifiers. TCRdb reprocessed the PCR reads via MiXCR and lists one record per CDR3 protein. The sample consists of 350,000 to 500,000 distinct CDR3 sequences, roughly two fifths of them appearing once. The input for sequencing was PBMCs, taken before TCRalphabeta/CD19-depleted stem cell transplant. The receptors were sampled from a girl aged 2-15 years with aplastic anemia, due to receive a stem cell transplant.

This clonotype was detected once. V is TRBV7-2 and J is TRBJ2-3; TRBD2 agrees at 10 bases. The CDR3 runs 15 residues. Germline CDR1 reads SGHTA; CDR2 reads FQGNSA. With 6 bases clipped from V and 1 base from J, the junction kept 4 bases outside the gene matches. As DNA, the CDR3 is TGTGCCAGCAGTCCAGCGGGGGGGCGCACAGATACGCAGTATTTT. This encodes CASSPAGGRTDTQYF.

The sample holds a few counts of this clonotype. The CDR3 nucleotides are TGCAGTGCTACTTCGACCCTTTACCAAGAGACCCAGTACTTC. It specifies CSATSTLYQETQYF. The chain has TRBV20-1 and TRBJ2-5; D call uncertain. The ends were cut back, 4 bases at V and 0 bases at J, with 12 bases in the middle. The V gene's germline CDR1 is DFQATT and CDR2 SNEGSKA (reference sequence). The CDR3 is 14 amino acids.

The J gene is TRBJ2-2, the V gene TRBV5-1; 7 bases are shared with TRBD1. With 2 bases clipped from V and 0 bases from J, the junction kept 1 base outside the gene matches. Per germline, CDR1 SGHRS and CDR2 YFSETQ. CDR3 size: 15 residues. CDR3 nucleotides: TGCGCCAGCAGCTTCGGACAGGCGAACACCGGGGAGCTGTTTTTT. Translation gives CASSFGQANTGELFF. Full variable domain (rest looked up from reference TRBV5-1 and TRBJ2-2): KAGVTQTPRYLIKTRGQQVTLSCSPISGHRSVSWYQQTPGQGLQFLFEYFSETQRNKGNFPGRFSGRQFSNSRSEMNVSTLELGDSALYLCASSFGQANTGELFFGEGSRLTVL.

The gene calls are TRBV29-1 and TRBJ2-3; maybe TRBD1 (5 bases). CDR3 size: 12 residues. Germline CDR1 SQVTM, CDR2 ANQGSEA. The V end lost 6 bases, the J end lost 2 bases, and 9 bases lay between the germline ends. The CDR3 region is CSVDRDTDTQYF. CDR3 DNA sequence: TGCAGCGTCGACAGAGACACAGATACGCAGTATTTT.

This clonotype was recorded many times. This chain connects TRBV3-1 to TRBJ2-2; no firm D call. CDR1 is LGHDT, CDR2 YNNKEL, per germline (reference sequence). The CDR3 consists of 13 residues. Trimming cost V 4 bases and J 4 bases, with 7 bases left between them. The CDR3 loop is CASSPFTTGELFF. The CDR3 DNA is TGTGCCAGCAGCCCCTTTACCACCGGGGAGCTGTTTTTT.

This clonotype has only a few counts. The CDR3 DNA reads TGTGCCAGCAGTTTAGCGGGACCGCTCTCCGAGCAGTACTTC. Encoded protein: CASSLAGPLSEQYF. The chain has TRBV6-5 and TRBJ2-7; 8 bases agree with TRBD2. Germline V gene sequence: CDR1 MNHEY, CDR2 SVGAGI. The CDR3 loop spans 14 amino acids. V lost 4 bases and J lost 6; bases outside the gene matches: 8.

Turning to this clonotype: A read error may explain this, as a much larger clone is one base away. This chain links TRBV20-1 with TRBJ2-1, with D maybe TRBD1 (5 bases). In germline, CDR1 is DFQATT, CDR2 SNEGSKA (reference sequence). This CDR3 comprises 15 residues. V was shortened by 6 bases and J by 5 bases, with 20 bases between the two germline ends. DNA of the CDR3: TGCAGTGCCGCGGAAGGACAAAACGGAAACAATGAGCAGTTCTTC. Its protein product is CSAAEGQNGNNEQFF.

The chain couples TRBV30 to TRBJ2-2; TRBD2 aligns across 7 bases. The V segment lost 2 bases and the J segment 4 bases; nucleotides outside the gene matches: 4. Germline V gives CDR1 GTSNPN, CDR2 SVGIG (reference sequence). The CDR3 spans 14 residues. The CDR3 here is CAWSRGGVTGELFF. CDR3 sequence (DNA): TGTGCCTGGAGTAGGGGAGGGGTCACCGGGGAGCTGTTTTTT.